These T cell receptor beta chains were read from a single sample in a study of cytomegalovirus exposure and HLA in healthy donors. Sequencing was performed with immunoSEQ multiplex PCR; in TCRdb, only in-frame clones are kept and a portion is missing. Among roughly 80,000 clones, about four fifths were seen once, and the ten largest hold over 10%. Sequencing input: PBMCs. The receptors shown here come from a male donor in good health and CMV-seropositive. CDR3s include the opening cysteine and the closing phenylalanine or tryptophan. The order of the fields is V gene, D gene, J gene, CDR3 protein, CDR3 DNA. D genes are given only for firm matches.

>TRBV11-2|TRBD2|TRBJ2-1
CASRRGGNEQFF
TGTGCCAGCCGGCGGGGGGGCAATGAGCAGTTCTTC
>TRBV10-3|-|TRBJ2-5
CAISGQNQETQYF
TGTGCCATCAGCGGACAGAATCAAGAGACCCAGTACTTC
>TRBV11-2|TRBD1|TRBJ1-4
CASSQPRGSEKLFF
TGTGCCAGCAGCCAACCCAGGGGGAGCGAAAAACTGTTTTTT
>TRBV7-7|-|TRBJ2-5
CASSPPGGETQYF
TGTGCCAGCAGCCCGCCAGGAGGAGAGACCCAGTACTTC
>TRBV5-5|TRBD1|TRBJ1-2
CASSLARDRVGYGYTF
TGTGCCAGCAGCTTAGCGCGGGACAGGGTTGGCTATGGCTACACCTTC
>TRBV29-1|-|TRBJ1-5
CSVQEYSNQPQHF
TGCAGCGTTCAGGAATATAGCAATCAGCCCCAGCATTTT
>TRBV4-1|-|TRBJ1-1
CASSQEGRGSEAFF
TGCGCCAGCAGCCAAGAAGGTAGGGGCTCTGAAGCTTTCTTT
>TRBV7-9|TRBD1|TRBJ1-1
CSSRPKLGTENTEAFF
TGTTCCAGCAGGCCAAAACTGGGGACAGAGAACACTGAAGCTTTCTTT
>TRBV6-4|TRBD2|TRBJ2-1
CASSLGTGGNEQFF
TGTGCCAGCAGCCTTGGGACGGGGGGCAATGAGCAGTTCTTC
>TRBV30|-|TRBJ2-7
CAWSAGTYEQYF
TGTGCCTGGAGTGCAGGGACCTACGAGCAGTACTTC